This T cell receptor beta chain derives from a study of T cell responses to AZD1222 COVID-19 vaccine. With 4 bases removed from V and 6 bases from J, the gap between germline ends came to 19 bases. This CDR3 has 15 amino acids. From germline, CDR1 is KGHSH and CDR2 LQKENI. This table comes from immunoSEQ multiplex PCR, and its TCRdb copy is limited to in-frame clones, with some not included. The table includes some 110,000 clones, around 89% detected once. Turning to this clone: Its antigen is still unknown.

General study points: Females made up more of the donors, who were largely white British, and clonal diversity may have come out too low. Without day 14 samples, only post-peak T cell repertoires were studied.

The starting material was peripheral blood, obtained 28 days after the second AZD1222 dose. The clonotype was recovered from an adult who received the AZD1222 COVID-19 vaccine. The chain combines TRBV18 with TRBJ2-7; D is ambiguous. For the CDR3, the DNA is TGTGCCAGCTCACATGAGAACGCACCTTCGGCCGAGCAGTACTTC. This gives the protein CASSHENAPSAEQYF.